The T cell receptor (beta chain) under discussion was sequenced for a study of early T cells in non-severe SARS-CoV-2 infection. TCRdb analysed the 5' RACE reads with MiXCR anew, one entry per CDR3 protein. The table has 70,000 or so distinct CDR3 sequences, about 9.5% seen once; the top ten hold less than 10%. Germline-derived CDR1 and CDR2 are KGHSH and LQKENI. The length of the CDR3 is 14 residues. V was trimmed by 3 bases and J by 10 bases, leaving 13 bases between them. This clonotype was seen a handful of times. The TCR sequence derives from an adult who was a healthcare worker with PCR-confirmed SARS-CoV-2 infection or an uninfected control (not recorded which). The V gene is TRBV18, the J gene TRBJ1-6; D may be TRBD1 (6 bases). Sample: whole blood, taken at baseline. CDR3 bases: TGTGCCAGCTCACCCTCGGGGGGCAGATCACCCCTCCACTTT. This encodes CASSPSGGRSPLHF.